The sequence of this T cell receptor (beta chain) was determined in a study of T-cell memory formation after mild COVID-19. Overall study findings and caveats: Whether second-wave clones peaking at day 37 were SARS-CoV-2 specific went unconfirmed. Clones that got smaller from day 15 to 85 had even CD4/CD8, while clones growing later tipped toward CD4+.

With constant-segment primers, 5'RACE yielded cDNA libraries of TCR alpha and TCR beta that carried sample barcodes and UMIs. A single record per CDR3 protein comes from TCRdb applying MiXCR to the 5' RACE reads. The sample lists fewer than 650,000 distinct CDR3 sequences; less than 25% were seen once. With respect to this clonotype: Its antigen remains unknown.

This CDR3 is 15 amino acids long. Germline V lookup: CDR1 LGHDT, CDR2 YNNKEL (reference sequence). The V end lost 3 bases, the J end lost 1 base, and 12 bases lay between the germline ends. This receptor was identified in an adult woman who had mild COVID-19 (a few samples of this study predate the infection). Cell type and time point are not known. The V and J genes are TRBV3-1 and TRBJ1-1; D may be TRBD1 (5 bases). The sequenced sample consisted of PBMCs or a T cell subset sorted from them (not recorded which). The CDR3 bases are TGTGCCAGCAGCCACCTGGGACGGGGGAACACTGAAGCTTTCTTT. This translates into CASSHLGRGNTEAFF.